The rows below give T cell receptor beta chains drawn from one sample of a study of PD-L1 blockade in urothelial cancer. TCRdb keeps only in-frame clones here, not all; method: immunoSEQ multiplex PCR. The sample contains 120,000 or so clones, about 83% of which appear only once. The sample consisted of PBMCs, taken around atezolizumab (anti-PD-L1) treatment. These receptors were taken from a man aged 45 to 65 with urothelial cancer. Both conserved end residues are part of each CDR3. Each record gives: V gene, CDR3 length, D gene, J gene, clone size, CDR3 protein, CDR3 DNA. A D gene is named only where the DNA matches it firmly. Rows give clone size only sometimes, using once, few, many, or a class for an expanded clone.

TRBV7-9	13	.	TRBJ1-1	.	CASSQDRNERAFF	TGTGCCAGCAGCCAAGACAGGAATGAACGGGCTTTCTTT
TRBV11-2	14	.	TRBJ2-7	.	CASSLAPGGWEQYF	TGTGCCAGCAGCTTAGCCCCTGGGGGGTGGGAGCAGTACTTC
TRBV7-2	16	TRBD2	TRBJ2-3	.	CASSGLAGGNPDTQYF	TGTGCCAGCAGCGGACTAGCGGGAGGGAATCCAGATACGCAGTATTTT
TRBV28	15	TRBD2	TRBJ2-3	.	CASLSSGTSTDTQYF	TGTGCCAGCCTTAGCAGCGGGACCAGCACAGATACGCAGTATTTT
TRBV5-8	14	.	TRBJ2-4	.	CASSLGQVGNIQYF	TGTGCCAGCAGCTTGGGACAGGTGGGAAACATTCAGTACTTC
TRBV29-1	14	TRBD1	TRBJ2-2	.	CSGRQGTDTGELFF	TGCAGCGGACGACAGGGTACGGACACCGGGGAGCTGTTTTTT
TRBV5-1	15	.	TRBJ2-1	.	CASSFLGGVDNEQFF	TGCGCCAGCAGCTTCTTGGGGGGTGTCGACAATGAGCAGTTCTTC
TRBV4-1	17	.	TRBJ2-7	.	CASSQESWGRGSAEQYF	TGCGCCAGCAGCCAAGAAAGTTGGGGGCGGGGGAGCGCCGAGCAGTACTTC
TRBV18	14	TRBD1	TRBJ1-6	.	CASSMTGKVSPLHF	TGTGCCAGCTCGATGACAGGGAAGGTTTCACCCCTCCACTTT
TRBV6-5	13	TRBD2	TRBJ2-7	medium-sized	CASQGSGGYEQYF	TGTGCCTCCCAGGGCTCGGGAGGCTACGAGCAGTACTTC
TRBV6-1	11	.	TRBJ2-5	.	CALGGGETQYF	TGTGCCCTGGGAGGGGGTGAGACCCAGTACTTC
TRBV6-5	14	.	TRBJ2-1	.	CASSYGGVQNEQFF	TGTGCCAGCAGTTACGGGGGCGTTCAGAATGAGCAGTTCTTC
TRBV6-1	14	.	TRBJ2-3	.	CASSEFRSTDTQYF	TGTGCCAGCAGTGAATTCCGGAGCACAGATACGCAGTATTTT
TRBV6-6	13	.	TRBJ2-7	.	CASSYSEGYEQYF	TGTGCCAGCAGTTATTCGGAGGGCTACGAGCAGTACTTC
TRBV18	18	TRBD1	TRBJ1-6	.	CASSLTPGQSSYNSPLHF	TGTGCCAGCTCACTGACCCCGGGACAGAGCTCCTATAATTCACCCCTCCACTTT
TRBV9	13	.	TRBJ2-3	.	CASSVGELGTQYF	TGTGCCAGCAGCGTAGGGGAGCTGGGTACGCAGTATTTT
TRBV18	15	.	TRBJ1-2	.	CASSQQRRGDYGYTF	TGTGCCAGCTCACAACAGAGACGGGGTGACTATGGCTACACCTTC
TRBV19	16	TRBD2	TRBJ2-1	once	CASSTRTSGHYNEQFF	TGTGCCAGTAGTACCCGGACTAGCGGGCATTACAATGAGCAGTTCTTC
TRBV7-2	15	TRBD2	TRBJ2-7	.	CASTPPSGRALEQYF	TGTGCCAGCACCCCTCCTAGCGGGAGGGCGTTGGAGCAGTACTTC
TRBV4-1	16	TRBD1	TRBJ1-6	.	CASSQDRGQGNSPLHF	TGCGCCAGCAGCCAAGACAGGGGGCAGGGGAATTCACCCCTCCACTTT
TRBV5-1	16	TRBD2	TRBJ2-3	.	CASSRGLAENTDTQYF	TGCGCCAGCAGCAGGGGACTAGCGGAAAACACAGATACGCAGTATTTT
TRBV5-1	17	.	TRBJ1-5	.	CASSAASGPYSNQPQHF	TGCGCCAGCAGCGCAGCGTCAGGGCCCTATAGCAATCAGCCCCAGCATTTT
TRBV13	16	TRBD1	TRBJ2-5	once	CASTSFGGGQGKTQYF	TGTGCCAGCACCTCCTTCGGGGGGGGACAGGGGAAGACCCAGTACTTC
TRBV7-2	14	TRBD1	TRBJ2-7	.	CASSSQGASYEQYF	TGTGCCAGCAGCTCCCAGGGGGCATCCTACGAGCAGTACTTC
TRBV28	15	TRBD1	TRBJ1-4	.	CASSLWTGVGEKLFF	TGTGCCAGCAGTTTATGGACAGGGGTGGGTGAAAAACTGTTTTTT
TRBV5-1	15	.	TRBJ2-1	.	CASSLGREAIEEQFF	TGCGCCAGCAGCTTGGGCAGGGAGGCCATCGAGGAGCAGTTCTTC
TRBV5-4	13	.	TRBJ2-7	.	CASARDNAYEQYF	TGTGCCAGCGCTAGGGACAACGCCTACGAGCAGTACTTC